One sample yielded the 15 T cell receptor beta chains listed below, sequenced in a study of T cells after yellow fever vaccination. Via MiXCR, TCRdb re-called the 5' RACE reads, giving one row per CDR3 protein. The table shows roughly 32,000 distinct CDR3 sequences, with less than 8.5% occurring only once. The source material was PBMCs, either bulk or a sorted T-cell subset (CD4+, CD8+, memory, or dextramer-sorted; not recorded which), sampled on the day of the first yellow fever vaccination. These receptors were collected from a young man who received the YFV17D yellow fever vaccine.

This clonotype was observed at least ten times. The rearrangement links TRBV18 to TRBJ2-2; D remains ambiguous. Germline V lookup: CDR1 KGHSH, CDR2 LQKENI. CDR3 size: 15 residues. Trimming pared 0 bases from V and 5 bases from J, leaving 10 bases between. CDR3 nucleotide sequence: TGTGCCAGCTCACCACCGGGAAAACTTACCGGGGAGCTGTTTTTT. It encodes CASSPPGKLTGELFF.

This clonotype has only a few counts. The chain links TRBV5-1 to TRBJ2-1; the match to TRBD2 covers 12 bases. CDR1 is SGHRS, CDR2 YFSETQ, per germline. The trim removed 4 bases at V and 10 bases at J, leaving 9 bases unmatched. This CDR3 spans 15 amino acids. For the CDR3, the DNA is TGCGCCAGCAGCCCCCGGACTAGCGGGGCAAGGGAGCAGTTCTTC. It translates to CASSPRTSGAREQFF.

This clonotype was observed many times. The chain combines TRBV4-3 with TRBJ1-1, with no clear D. The germline V and J ends were trimmed by 1 base and 0 bases, with 3 bases remaining between them. This CDR3 spans 13 amino acids. Germline CDR1 is LGHNA and CDR2 is YSLEER. The CDR3 sequence: CASSQVMNTEAFF. The DNA of the CDR3 is TGCGCCAGCAGCCAAGTTATGAACACTGAAGCTTTCTTT.

There are a few counts of this clonotype. The J gene is TRBJ1-6, the V gene TRBV20-1; D not certain. Trimming pared 0 bases from V and 0 bases from J, leaving 12 bases between. The CDR3 spans 17 residues. Germline CDR1 reads DFQATT; CDR2 reads SNEGSKA (reference sequence). CDR3 nucleotide sequence: TGCAGTGCTAGAGAACGTGGCAGGAGCTCCTATAATTCACCCCTCCACTTT. As protein: CSARERGRSSYNSPLHF.

Judged by abundance, this clonotype is medium-sized (0.01 to 0.1%). V usage is TRBV7-3 and J usage is TRBJ2-1; 11 positions agree with TRBD2. Trimming took 5 bases from V and 5 from J; bases not matched to a gene: 5. Germline V CDR1 and CDR2: SGHTA, FQGTGA. There are 15 residues in the CDR3. In DNA, the CDR3 is TGTGCCAGCAGCGTTGGACTAGCGGGTAACAATGAGCAGTTCTTC. Translating gives CASSVGLAGNNEQFF. Drawing the rest from reference TRBV7-3 and TRBJ2-1, the complete variable domain is GAGVSQTPSNKVTEKGKYVELRCDPISGHTALYWYRQSLGQGPEFLIYFQGTGAADDSGLPNDRFFAVRPEGSVSTLKIQRTERGDSAVYLCASSVGLAGNNEQFFGPGTRLTVL.

This clonotype has a count of ten or more. The V and J genes are TRBV9 and TRBJ1-5; D remains ambiguous. CDR1 is SGDLS and CDR2 is YYNGEE in the germline V gene. The CDR3 is 16 amino acids. The V end was cut by 0 bases, the J end by 3 bases, with 13 bases between. The CDR3 DNA follows: TGTGCCAGCAGCGTAGCTCTCAGCCCAGTCAATCAGCCCCAGCATTTT. Amino acids: CASSVALSPVNQPQHF.

This clonotype was counted at least ten times. The chain employs TRBV4-1 and TRBJ1-4; D might be TRBD1 (6 bases). V was shortened by 2 bases and J by 0 bases, with 25 bases between the two germline ends. Germline CDR1 reads MGHRA; CDR2 reads YSYEKL. The length of the CDR3 is 21 residues. The CDR3, as DNA: TGCGCCAGCAGCCAATTAGGTTTGCTTCGAGGACAGAGACCAACTAATGAAAAACTGTTTTTT. Amino acids: CASSQLGLLRGQRPTNEKLFF.

With regard to this clonotype: Given a much more abundant clone one base away, this may be a read error. This chain's CDR3 is CASSASGGFADTQYF. Here the CDR3 DNA reads TGTGCCAGCAGTGCCTCTGGGGGTTTCGCAGATACGCAGTATTTT. The rearrangement links TRBV6-1 to TRBJ2-3, with D perhaps matching TRBD1 or TRBD2 (5 bases each). This CDR3 has 15 residues. V was shortened by 4 bases and J by 4 bases, with 15 bases between the two germline ends. The germline V gene has CDR1 MNHNS and CDR2 SASEGT.

The gene calls are TRBV7-2 and TRBJ2-1; the D call may be TRBD1 or TRBD2 (5 bases each). Trimming shortened V by 1 base and J by 0 bases, and 10 bases separated the two germline ends. This CDR3 is built from 16 residues. The germline V gene has CDR1 SGHTA and CDR2 FQGNSA. CDR3 nucleotide sequence: TGTGCCAGCAGCTTAGTGGCAGGGAGCTCCTACAATGAGCAGTTCTTC. Translating gives CASSLVAGSSYNEQFF.

In its sample, this clonotype was seen many times. The chain uses TRBV3-1 and TRBJ2-5, with D hard to call. V was trimmed by 4 bases and J by 0 bases, leaving 6 bases between them. The length of the CDR3 is 13 residues. Germline CDR1 and CDR2: LGHDT and YNNKEL (reference sequence). The chain's CDR3 is CASSRSDQETQYF. In nucleotides, the CDR3 is TGTGCCAGCAGCCGGTCCGACCAAGAGACCCAGTACTTC.

This clonotype has ten or more counts. The gene calls are TRBV12-3 or TRBV12-4 and TRBJ1-1; possible D gene TRBD1, 6 bases. V was pared by 7 bases and J by 7 bases, with 28 bases between. This CDR3 has 17 amino acids. CDR3 bases: TGTGCCAGCAAGGGGACCGATTGGGCAGGGGAAGGTATTGAAGCTTTCTTT. The encoded protein is CASKGTDWAGEGIEAFF.

In this sample, this clonotype turned up many times. The chain links TRBV7-2 to TRBJ2-1, with D unresolved. Germline V CDR1 and CDR2: SGHTA, FQGNSA. V gave up 4 bases and J gave up 6 bases, with 10 bases separating them. The CDR3 spans 13 residues. The CDR3 coding sequence is TGTGCCAGCAGCTCTTCTTCCGGCAATGAGCAGTTCTTC. Encoded protein: CASSSSSGNEQFF. Full variable domain (outside the CDR3, taken from reference TRBV7-2 and TRBJ2-1): GAGVSQSPSNKVTEKGKDVELRCDPISGHTALYWYRQSLGQGLEFLIYFQGNSAPDKSGLPSDRFSAERTGGSVSTLTIQRTQQEDSAVYLCASSSSSGNEQFFGPGTRLTVL.

There are many counts of this clonotype. The V gene is TRBV20-1, the J gene TRBJ2-3, with D possibly TRBD1 on 6 matching bases. V lost 0 bases to trimming and J lost 3 bases, with 31 bases between them. Germline V gives CDR1 DFQATT, CDR2 SNEGSKA (reference sequence). The CDR3 is 21 residues long. In DNA, the CDR3 is TGCAGTGCTAGAGATCTGGGGTTTTGGACAGAACCCCTCCGCGGGACAGATACGCAGTATTTT. It codes for CSARDLGFWTEPLRGTDTQYF.

This clonotype is categorized as medium-sized. The chain uses TRBV5-1 and TRBJ2-7; D unclear. The CDR3 totals 13 residues. Trimming cost V 0 bases and J 5 bases, with 9 bases left between them. The germline V gene has CDR1 SGHRS and CDR2 YFSETQ. The CDR3 DNA follows: TGCGCCAGCAGCTTGGAAATACCGGACGAGCAGTACTTC. Encoded protein: CASSLEIPDEQYF.

There are many counts of this clonotype. The V and J genes are TRBV10-3 and TRBJ1-1, with 8 positions matching TRBD1. V lost 7 bases and J lost 12; bases outside the gene matches: 13. In germline, CDR1 is ENHRY, CDR2 SYGVKD. CDR3 length: 13 amino acids. The CDR3 loop is CAITSDREGNSFF. The CDR3 DNA reads TGTGCCATCACCTCGGACAGGGAAGGCAATTCTTTCTTT.